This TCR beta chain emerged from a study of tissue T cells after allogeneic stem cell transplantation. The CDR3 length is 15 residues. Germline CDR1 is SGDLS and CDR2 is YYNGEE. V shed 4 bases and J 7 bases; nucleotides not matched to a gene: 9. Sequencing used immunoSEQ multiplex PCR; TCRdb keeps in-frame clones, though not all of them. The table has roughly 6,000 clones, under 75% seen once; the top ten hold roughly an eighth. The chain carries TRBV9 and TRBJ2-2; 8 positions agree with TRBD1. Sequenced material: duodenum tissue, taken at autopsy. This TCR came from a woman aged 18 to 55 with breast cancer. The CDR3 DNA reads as TGTGCCAGCAGCCGGACAGGGAACCTCGGCGGGGAGCTGTTTTTT. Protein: CASSRTGNLGGELFF.